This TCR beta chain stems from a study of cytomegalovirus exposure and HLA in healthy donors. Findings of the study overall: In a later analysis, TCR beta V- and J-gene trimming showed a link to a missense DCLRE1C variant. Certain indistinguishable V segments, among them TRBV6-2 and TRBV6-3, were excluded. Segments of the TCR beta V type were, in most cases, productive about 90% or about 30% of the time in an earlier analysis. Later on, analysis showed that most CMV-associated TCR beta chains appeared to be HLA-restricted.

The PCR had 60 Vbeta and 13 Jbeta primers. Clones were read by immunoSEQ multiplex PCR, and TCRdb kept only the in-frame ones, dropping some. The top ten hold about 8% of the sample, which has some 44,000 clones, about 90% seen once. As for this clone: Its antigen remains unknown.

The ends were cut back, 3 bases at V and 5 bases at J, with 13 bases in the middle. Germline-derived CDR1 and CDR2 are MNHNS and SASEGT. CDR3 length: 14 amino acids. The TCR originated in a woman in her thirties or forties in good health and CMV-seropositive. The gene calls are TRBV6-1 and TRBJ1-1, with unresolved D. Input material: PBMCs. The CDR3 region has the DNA TGTGCCAGCAGTGACGCGGGAGGATGGACTGAAGCTTTCTTT. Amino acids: CASSDAGGWTEAFF.